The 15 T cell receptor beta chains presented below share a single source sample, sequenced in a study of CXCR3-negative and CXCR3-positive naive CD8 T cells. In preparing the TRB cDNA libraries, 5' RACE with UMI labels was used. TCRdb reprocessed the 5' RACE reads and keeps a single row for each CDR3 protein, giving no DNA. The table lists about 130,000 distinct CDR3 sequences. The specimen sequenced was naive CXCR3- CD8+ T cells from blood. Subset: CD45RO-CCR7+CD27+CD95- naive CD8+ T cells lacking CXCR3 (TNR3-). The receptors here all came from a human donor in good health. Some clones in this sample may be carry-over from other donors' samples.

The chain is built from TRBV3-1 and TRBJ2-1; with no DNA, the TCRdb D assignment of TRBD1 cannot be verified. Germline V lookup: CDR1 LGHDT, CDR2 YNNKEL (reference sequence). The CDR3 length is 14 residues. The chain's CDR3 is CASSQVGVVDEQFF.

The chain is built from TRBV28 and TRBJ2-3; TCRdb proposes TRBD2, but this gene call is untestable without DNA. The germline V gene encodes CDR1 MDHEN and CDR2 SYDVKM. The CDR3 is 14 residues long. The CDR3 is CASGATTGTDTQYF.

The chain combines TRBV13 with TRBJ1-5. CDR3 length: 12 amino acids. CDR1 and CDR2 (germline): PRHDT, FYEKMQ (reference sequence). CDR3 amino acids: CASSLDGQPQHF.

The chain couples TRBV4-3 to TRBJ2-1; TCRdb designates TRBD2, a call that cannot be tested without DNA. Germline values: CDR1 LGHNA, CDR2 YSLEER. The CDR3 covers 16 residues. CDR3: CASSQDSTSGGHGQFF.

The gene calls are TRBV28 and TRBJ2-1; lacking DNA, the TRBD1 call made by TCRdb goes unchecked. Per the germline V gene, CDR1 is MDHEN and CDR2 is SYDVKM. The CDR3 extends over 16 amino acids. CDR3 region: CASSATGGPYYNEQFF.

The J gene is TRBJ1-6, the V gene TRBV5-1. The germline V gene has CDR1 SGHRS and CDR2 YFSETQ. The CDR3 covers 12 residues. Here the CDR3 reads CASSVGGEPLHF.

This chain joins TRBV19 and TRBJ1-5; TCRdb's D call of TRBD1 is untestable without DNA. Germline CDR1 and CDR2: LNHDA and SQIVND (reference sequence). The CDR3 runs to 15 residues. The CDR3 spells CASIRDGNPSSPQHF.

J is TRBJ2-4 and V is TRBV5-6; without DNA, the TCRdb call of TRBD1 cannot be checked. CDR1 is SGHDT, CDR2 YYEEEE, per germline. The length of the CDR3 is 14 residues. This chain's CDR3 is CASSFPQGKNIQYF. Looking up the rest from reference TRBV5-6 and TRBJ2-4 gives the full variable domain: DAGVTQSPTHLIKTRGQQVTLRCSPKSGHDTVSWYQQALGQGPQFIFQYYEEEERQRGNFPDRFSGHQFPNYSSELNVNALLLGDSALYLCASSFPQGKNIQYFGAGTRLSVL.

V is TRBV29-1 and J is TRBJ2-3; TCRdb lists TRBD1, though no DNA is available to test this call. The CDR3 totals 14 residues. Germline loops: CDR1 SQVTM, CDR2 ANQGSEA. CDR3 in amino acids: CSVAGTQLADTQYF.

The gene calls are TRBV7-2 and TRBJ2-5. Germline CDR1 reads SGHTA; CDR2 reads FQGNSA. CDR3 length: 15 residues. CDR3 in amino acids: CASSLDLGDQETQYF.

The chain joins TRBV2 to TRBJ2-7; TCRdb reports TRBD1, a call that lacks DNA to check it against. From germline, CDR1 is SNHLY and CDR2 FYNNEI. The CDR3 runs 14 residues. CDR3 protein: CASSIDRDYYEQYF. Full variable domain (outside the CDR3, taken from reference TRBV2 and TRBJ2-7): EPEVTQTPSHQVTQMGQEVILRCVPISNHLYFYWYRQILGQKVEFLVSFYNNEISEKSEIFDDQFSVERPDGSNFTLKIRSTKLEDSAMYFCASSIDRDYYEQYFGPGTRLTVT.

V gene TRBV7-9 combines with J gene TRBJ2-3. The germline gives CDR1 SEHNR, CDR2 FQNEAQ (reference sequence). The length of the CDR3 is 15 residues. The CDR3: CASSPSELYTDTQYF. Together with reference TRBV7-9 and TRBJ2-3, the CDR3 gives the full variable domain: DTGVSQNPRHKITKRGQNVTFRCDPISEHNRLYWYRQTLGQGPEFLTYFQNEAQLEKSRLLSDRFSAERPKGSFSTLEIQRTEQGDSAMYLCASSPSELYTDTQYFGPGTRLTVL.

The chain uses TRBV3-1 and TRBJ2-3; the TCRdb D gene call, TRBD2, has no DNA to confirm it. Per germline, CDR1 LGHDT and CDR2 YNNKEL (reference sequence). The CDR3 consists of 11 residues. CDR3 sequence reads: CASGRPDTQYF.

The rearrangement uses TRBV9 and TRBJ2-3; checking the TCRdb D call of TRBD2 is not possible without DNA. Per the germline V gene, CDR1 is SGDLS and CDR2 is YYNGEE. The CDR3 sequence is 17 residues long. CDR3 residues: CASSDQSLGRSTDTQYF. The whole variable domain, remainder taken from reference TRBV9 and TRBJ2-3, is DSGVTQTPKHLITATGQRVTLRCSPRSGDLSVYWYQQSLDQGLQFLIQYYNGEERAKGNILERFSAQQFPDLHSELNLSSLELGDSALYFCASSDQSLGRSTDTQYFGPGTRLTVL.

CDR3 in amino acids: CASSLTFGSNEQFF. The chain carries TRBV19 and TRBJ2-1. The CDR3 runs to 14 residues. Germline V gives CDR1 LNHDA, CDR2 SQIVND (reference sequence).